This T cell receptor beta chain was recovered during a study of T-cell reconstitution after alpha-beta-depleted transplantation in children. This clonotype was seen many times. The germline V gene encodes CDR1 MNHNS and CDR2 SASEGT. The CDR3 has 16 residues. With 3 bases clipped from V and 0 bases from J, the junction kept 7 bases outside the gene matches. Preparation of the TCRbeta library used unique molecular identifiers. TCRdb re-derived calls from the PCR reads in MiXCR, one entry per CDR3 protein. This table has some 640,000 distinct CDR3 sequences, around 16% appearing once. This TCR was sampled from a human donor who donated a stem cell graft to a child with acute myeloid leukemia. The genes are TRBV6-1 and TRBJ1-2; 7 bases are a match to TRBD1. This sample comprised PBMCs from the stem cell graft donor, obtained from the stem cell graft. The CDR3 region has the DNA TGTGCCAGCAGTGACGGGACAGCGTCTACTAACTATGGCTACACCTTC. Encoded protein: CASSDGTASTNYGYTF.